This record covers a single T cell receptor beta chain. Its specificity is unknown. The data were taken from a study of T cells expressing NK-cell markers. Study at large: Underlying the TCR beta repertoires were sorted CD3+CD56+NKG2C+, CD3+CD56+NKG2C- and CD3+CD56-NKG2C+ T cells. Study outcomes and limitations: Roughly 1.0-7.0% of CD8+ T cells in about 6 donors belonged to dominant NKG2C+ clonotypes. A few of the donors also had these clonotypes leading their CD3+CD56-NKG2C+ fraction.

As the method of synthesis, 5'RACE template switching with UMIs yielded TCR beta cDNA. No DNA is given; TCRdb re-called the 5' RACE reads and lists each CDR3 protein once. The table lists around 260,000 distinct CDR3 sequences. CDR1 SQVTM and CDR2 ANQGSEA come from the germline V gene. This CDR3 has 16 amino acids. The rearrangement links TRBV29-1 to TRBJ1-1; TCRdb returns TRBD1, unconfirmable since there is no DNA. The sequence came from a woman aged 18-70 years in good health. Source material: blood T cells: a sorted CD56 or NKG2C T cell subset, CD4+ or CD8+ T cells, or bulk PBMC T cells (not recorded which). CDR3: CSVGAGQGPLEAEAFF. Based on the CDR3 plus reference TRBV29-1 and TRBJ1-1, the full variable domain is SAVISQKPSRDICQRGTSLTIQCQVDSQVTMMFWYRQQPGQSLTLIATANQGSEATYESGFVIDKFPISRPNLTFSTLTVSNMSPEDSSIYLCSVGAGQGPLEAEAFFGQGTRLTVV.